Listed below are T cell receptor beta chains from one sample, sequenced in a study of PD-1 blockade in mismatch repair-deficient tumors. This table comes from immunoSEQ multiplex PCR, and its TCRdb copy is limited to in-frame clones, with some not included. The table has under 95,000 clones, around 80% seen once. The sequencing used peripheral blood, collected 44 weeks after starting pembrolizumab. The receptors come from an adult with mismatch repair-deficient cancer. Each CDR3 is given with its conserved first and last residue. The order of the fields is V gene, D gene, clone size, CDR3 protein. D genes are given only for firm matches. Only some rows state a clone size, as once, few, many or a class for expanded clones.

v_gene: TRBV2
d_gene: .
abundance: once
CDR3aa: CASSVHQGGEQFF

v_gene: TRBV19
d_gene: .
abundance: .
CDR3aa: CASSAWDYNEQFF

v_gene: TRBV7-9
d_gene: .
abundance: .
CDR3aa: CASSLDQDLTEQYF

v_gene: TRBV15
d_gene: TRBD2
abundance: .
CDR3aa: CATSRGLAGGEVEQYF

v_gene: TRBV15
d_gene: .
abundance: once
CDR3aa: CATSRPSGANVLTF

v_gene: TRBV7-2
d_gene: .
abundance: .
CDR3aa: CASSLLRDTQYF

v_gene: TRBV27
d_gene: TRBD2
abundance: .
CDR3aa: CASSDPTSGSYEQYF

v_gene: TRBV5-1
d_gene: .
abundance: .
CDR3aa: CASSPAQETQYF

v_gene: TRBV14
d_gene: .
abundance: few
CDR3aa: CASRWGVTEAFF

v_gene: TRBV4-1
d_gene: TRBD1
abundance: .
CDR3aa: CASSLTLTGINEKLFF

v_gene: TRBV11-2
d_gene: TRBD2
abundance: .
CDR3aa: CASSLGTSSEQYF

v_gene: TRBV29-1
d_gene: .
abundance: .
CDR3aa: CSVTVQESGSNYGYTF

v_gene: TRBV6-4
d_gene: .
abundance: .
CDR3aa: CASSEFDSNQPQHF

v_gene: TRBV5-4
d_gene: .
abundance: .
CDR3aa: CASSPRSGSYNEQFF

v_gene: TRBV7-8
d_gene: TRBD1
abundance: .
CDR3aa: CASSSGQGARTEAFF

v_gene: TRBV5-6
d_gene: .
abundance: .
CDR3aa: CASSHTGTEETQYF

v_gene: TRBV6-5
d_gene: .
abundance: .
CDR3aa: CASSYSGAKNIQYF

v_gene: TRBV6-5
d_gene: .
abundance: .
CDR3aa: CASSYSSRGRGTEAFF

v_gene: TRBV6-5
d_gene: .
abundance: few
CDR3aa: CASSSPTEQYF

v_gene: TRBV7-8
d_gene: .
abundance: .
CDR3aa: CASKTGMTYEQYF

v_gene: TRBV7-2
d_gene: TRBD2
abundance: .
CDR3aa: CASSNGLAEETQYF

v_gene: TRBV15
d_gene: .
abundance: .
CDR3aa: CATSREGGATNEKLFF

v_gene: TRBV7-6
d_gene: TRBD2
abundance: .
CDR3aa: CASSKQGLLAGGVTDTQYF

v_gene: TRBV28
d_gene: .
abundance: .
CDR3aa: CANGRGNQPQHF

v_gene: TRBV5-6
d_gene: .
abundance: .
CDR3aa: CASSYRGAVQPQHF

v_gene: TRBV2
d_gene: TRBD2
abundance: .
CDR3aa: CASKARLADQETQYF

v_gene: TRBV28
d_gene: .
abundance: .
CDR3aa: CASGGEGVIQPQHF

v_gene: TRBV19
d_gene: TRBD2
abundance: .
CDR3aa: CASSIALAGNTGELFF

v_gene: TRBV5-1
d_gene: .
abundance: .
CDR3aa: CASSLGGLGQQFF

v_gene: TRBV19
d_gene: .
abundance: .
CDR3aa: CASSLSTAVAKNIQYF

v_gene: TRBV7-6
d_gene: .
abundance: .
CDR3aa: CASSLAGGVSGNTIYF

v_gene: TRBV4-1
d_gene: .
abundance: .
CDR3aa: CASSQGHRTNTEAFF

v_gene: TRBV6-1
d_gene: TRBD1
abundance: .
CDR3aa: CASTNQGANTEAFF

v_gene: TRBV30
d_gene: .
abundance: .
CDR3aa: CAWSGQTVGELFF

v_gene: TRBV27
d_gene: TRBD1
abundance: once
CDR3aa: CASSPGQGAETQYF

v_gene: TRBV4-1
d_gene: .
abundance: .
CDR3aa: CASSQYLASEQYF

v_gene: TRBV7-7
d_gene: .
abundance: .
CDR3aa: CASSPQSVAAYNEQFF

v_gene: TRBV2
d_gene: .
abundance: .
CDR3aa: CASSQGTGKLFF